This record concerns one TCR beta chain sequence. The antigen is undetermined. CDR3 length: 12 residues. Trimming removed 0 bases at V and 5 bases at J, with 2 bases between. The germline V gene encodes CDR1 LNHDA and CDR2 SQIVND (reference sequence). The data belong to a study of beta chain features in type 1 diabetes. Across the study: Some 110 million sorted cells were examined across all samples. Study-wide points: Patients with Type 1 diabetes showed moderately but significantly shorter TCRB CDR3s in all four CD4+ subsets.

Every isolated RNA sample was fully reverse transcribed, so sequencing captured expressed TCRB transcripts. This table comes from immunoSEQ multiplex PCR, and its TCRdb copy is limited to in-frame clones, with some not included. The sample records about 650,000 clones, approximately 13% being singletons. Once sorted, every population was more than 98% pure. Sequenced material: naive CD4+ T cells from blood. The genes are TRBV19 and TRBJ1-5; D call uncertain. The sequence was obtained from a man in his thirties or forties with type 1 diabetes. As DNA, the CDR3 is TGTGCCAGTAGTATAGAAGATCAGCCCCAGCATTTT. It is translated as CASSIEDQPQHF.